This TCR beta chain originates from a study of blood T cells in healthy people across ages (dated by TCRdb to the mid-2010s). About the full investigation: In model experiments, template switching captured about one uniquely barcoded TCR beta cDNA molecule for every two T cells. To track age-related changes in TCR beta repertoire diversity, the study relied on deep sequencing normalized with unique cDNA molecular identifiers. Donors were grouped into four age groups: young (average roughly 17 years), middle-aged (roughly 37), aged (approximately 67) and long-lived (around 80). The study analyzed two additional independent replicas of 1 million unique cDNA reads from the same blood draw for two donors, one aged 18 to 29 and one aged 80 or older.

Regarding this clonotype: Its antigen is still unknown. Base-call qualities are not available, and no considerably larger clone is one nucleotide away.

General findings and caveats noted by the study authors: Observed TCR beta diversity correlated strongly with the percentage of naive T cells measured by flow cytometry. Compared with the aged group, the long-lived group had more naive CD4+ T cells, fewer expanded clones and increased TCR diversity, a pattern suggesting age selection. Because profiling used bulk unsorted PBMCs, naive and antigen-experienced compartments could not be compared conclusively. Estimates of total diversity based on one million sequenced T cells were regarded as lower bounds and as underestimates. As age increased, observed TCR beta diversity per million T cells dropped in a roughly linear way, and a significant reduction was already evident by age 40. The CMV infection status of donors was not known, potentially confounding age-related changes in expanded clonotypes.

Preparation of the library involved 5' RACE. Instrument on record: Illumina HiSeq 2500. A second roughly 6 to 12 cycle PCR used a sample-barcoded 5' primer and a J-beta primer mix. Each TCR beta cDNA molecule received a unique molecular identifier from a template-switch 5' adaptor carrying 12 random nucleotides. At least 3 million CDR3-containing paired-end reads were obtained from each sample. All of the RNA was converted into first-strand cDNA using the Mint cDNA synthesis kit, with a TRBC-specific oligonucleotide serving as the primer. Following uracil-DNA glycosylase treatment, a first 18-cycle PCR with universal primers M1SS and BC2_uni_R was performed on all cDNA. As for how the authors treated the data: Normalization of each sample was performed by random selection of 1 million high-quality reads, each carrying a distinct molecular identifier. Instead of being binned into consensus sequences, reads with shared molecular identifiers were discarded. MiTCR, with a Q25 quality threshold and the strictest error-elimination algorithm, was used for CDR3 identification, clonotype clustering and error correction. A nonparametric unseen species model with Euler transformation was used to estimate lower-bound total TCR beta diversity. The raw public data were reprocessed by TCRdb itself: fastp quality trimming at Q25, MiXCR clonotype calling, in-frame beta chains only. A single entry per CDR3 protein holds the most common genes and DNA from its merged rows. The V and J calls reflect TCRdb's pipeline rather than the authors' work. The sample yields a few hundred thousand distinct CDR3 sequences; about 28% were counted once. The ten largest clones take up 3% to 4% of the sample.

The roughly 39 donors, aged 6 to 90 years, were systemically healthy Caucasian individuals from Russia. Each donor gave about 9.7 milliliters of peripheral blood, drawn into EDTA-treated Vacutainer tubes. Ficoll-Paque density-gradient centrifugation was used to isolate PBMCs, with at least 7 million per sample. Trizol reagent was used to extract total RNA from PBMCs, with at least 6 micrograms per sample. For every donor, an aliquot of PBMCs went through flow cytometry to measure the percentages of naive CD45RAhigh/CD27high T cells. The same sample was also studied in work on T cells of mothers and their children. As the second study states: The donors were nine systemically healthy Caucasian individuals, made up of three mothers and their six children. cDNA synthesis used all of the extracted RNA, with approximately 1.6 ug of RNA in each 15 ul reaction. In the second PCR, sample barcodes and 2-4 random nucleotides were introduced via the M1S primer. Over 10 million TCR beta CDR3 reads came from each mother, compared with about 3 million reads from each child. Thymic selection similarly shapes TCR recombination output in related and unrelated pairs, with minor effect from inherited differences. Normalized repertoire overlap was always found to be slightly, but never significantly, higher in related mother-child pairs than in unrelated mother-child pairs. Persistent microchimeric T cell clones were not detected, at a sensitivity of about 100 clones per million clonotypes. Deep NGS was used in the study to compare the TCR beta repertoires of mothers and children and to look for features that separate related mother-child pairs from unrelated individuals. Mothers averaged around 40 +/- 4 years of age and children averaged roughly 11 +/- 4 years. After adapter ligation was performed with NEBNext reagents, the libraries were sequenced on an Illumina HiSeq 2000 with 100+100 nt paired-end reads. To avoid cross-contamination, the mother libraries and the child libraries were prepared a month apart and sequenced in separate runs. For each donor, somewhere between roughly 500,000 and 2,300,000 distinct TCR beta clonotypes were identified. Naive TCR beta clonotypes were estimated from low-frequency clonotypes matched to each donor's FACS-determined naive share, without sorting.

Source material: blood. This TCR was recovered from a boy aged 2 to 10 in good health.

Here the CDR3 is given as CASSGRHWSSYNEQFF. Here is the DNA: TGTGCCAGCAGTGGTCGACACTGGAGCTCCTACAATGAGCAGTTCTTC. The V and J segments used are TRBV6-1 and TRBJ2-1; the D gene cannot be resolved reliably. Spanning cysteine to phenylalanine, the CDR3 consists of 16 amino acids. Only the CDR3 DNA stays, 48 bases, in frame from base 1. V is shortened by 4 bases, J by 0 bases, and the region joining them spans 13 bases. Based on the germline V gene, the CDR1 and CDR2 sequences are MNHNS and SASEGT.